This entry features one T cell receptor (beta chain) sequence. CDR3 length: 16 amino acids. J was trimmed by 5 bases and V by 4 bases; bases with no gene match: 10. Germline V lookup: CDR1 MGHRA, CDR2 YSYEKL. The table came from immunoSEQ multiplex PCR; TCRdb's copy has only in-frame clones and leaves some out. The table shows approximately 410,000 clones, with approximately 90% occurring only once. The sample belongs to a study of blood T cell repertoires in COVID-19. Study details: Samples representing acute and convalescent COVID-19 were sourced from the United States, Italy and Spain. The analysed material was cDNA or gDNA that came from T cells, B-cell-depleted T cells, or PBMCs.

The V gene is TRBV4-1, the J gene TRBJ2-7, with 11 bases aligning to TRBD1. The clonotype was recovered from a woman in her thirties with active or convalescent COVID-19. The specimen sequenced was peripheral blood. The CDR3: CASSRTGTGGLHEQYF. The DNA for the CDR3 is TGCGCCAGCAGCCGGACCGGGACAGGGGGTCTCCACGAGCAGTACTTC.